The T cell receptor (beta chain) described here comes from a study of CD4 T cells in lung cancer (dated by TCRdb to between 2019 and 2020). For the wider study: To find responses to candidate mutation-encoded neoepitopes, the study screened blood T cells from NSCLC patients and isolated neoantigen-specific CD4+ T-cell clones and TCRs. Tumor and non-adjacent lung tissue were obtained from several patients undergoing curative-intent resections for stage I-III non-small cell lung cancer. TCRB deep sequencing tracked the frequency of neoantigen-specific clonotypes in tumor resections, non-adjacent lung and cultured T-cell products. Treatments the patients had received before donating blood included platinum chemotherapy, and some of the patients were given nivolumab or pembrolizumab. Lung adenocarcinoma or squamous cell carcinoma was present in the resected patients, who were aged 60 to 69 at blood donation and were mostly former smokers.

Clipping removes 0 bases from V and 6 bases from J, with 9 as the unmatched junction base count. The germline V gene yields SGHNT for CDR1 and YENEEA for CDR2. Inclusive of the bounding cysteine and phenylalanine, the CDR3 is 16 residues long. Only CDR3 DNA remains: 48 bases, in frame from the first base. Non-adjacent lung tissue was collected from the same resection as far from the malignant lesion as possible, at a distance of at least 3 cm. Libraries were made using the immunoSEQ multiplex PCR assay. DNA was isolated with Qiagen DNeasy or QIAamp micro DNA kits and TCRB sequenced with the Adaptive Biotechnology human TCRB sequencing kit. Sequencing of TCRB libraries was performed on an Illumina MiSeq. As for how the authors treated the data: The kit provider's software was used to analyze TCRB sequence data, and Fisher's exact test was applied to assess tumor enrichment of clonotype templates. The immuneACCESS repertoire file appears here via TCRdb, limited to in-frame rearrangements. These files lack a portion of the clones; in checked studies, under half of the deficit traces to unresolved V genes, and the cause of the others is not known. V and J calls and clone size come straight from that table; D and trimming were deduced from the DNA. The sample table holds about 10,000 clones, of which over 65% were seen once. The ten largest clones represent 15% of the sample.

Worth noting for this clone: Which antigen it targets is not known. Base qualities are not recorded, but no much larger clone differs from it by a single base.

General conclusions and limits of the study: Some blood-derived responses might reflect in vitro priming of naive T cells or cross-reactivity rather than memory responses to the cancer.

The chain was built from TRBV11-3 and TRBJ2-7; 9 of the junction bases match TRBD1. The TCR originated in a man in his 60s with non-small cell lung cancer. The specimen was normal lung tissue taken away from the tumor. The CDR3 sequence is CASSLDVGQGFAEQYF. The base sequence is TGTGCCAGCAGCTTAGACGTGGGACAGGGTTTCGCCGAGCAGTACTTC.